The clone carrying this TCR beta chain was recorded once. No antigen is known for it. This sample is drawn from a study of healthy donors' naive CD4 and CD8 T cells. The wider study: Donors came from three age groups: 20-25, 40-50 and 60-70 years. All functional IMGT TCR alpha variants were covered by new primers.

General study points: Chains were not paired, since alpha and beta were sequenced in bulk.

A linear amplification protocol produced the TCR libraries from around 0.55 ug of total RNA. In TCRdb, the reads were re-called with MiXCR into one record per CDR3 protein. The sample yields about 180,000 distinct CDR3 sequences, around 70% seen once. The sequence was collected from a pool of human donors in good health; the sample pools cells from several healthy donors. What was sequenced was naive CD4+ and CD8+ T cells sorted from blood, pooled from several donors.

The CDR3 coding sequence is TGTGCCAGCAGTTTATTGAAAGCCAACACTGAAGCTTTCTTT. It encodes CASSLLKANTEAFF. The chain links TRBV27 to TRBJ1-1; D is unresolved. The germline gives CDR1 MNHEY, CDR2 SMNVEV (reference sequence). V lost 1 base and J lost 2, with 8 bases in between. The CDR3 totals 14 residues.